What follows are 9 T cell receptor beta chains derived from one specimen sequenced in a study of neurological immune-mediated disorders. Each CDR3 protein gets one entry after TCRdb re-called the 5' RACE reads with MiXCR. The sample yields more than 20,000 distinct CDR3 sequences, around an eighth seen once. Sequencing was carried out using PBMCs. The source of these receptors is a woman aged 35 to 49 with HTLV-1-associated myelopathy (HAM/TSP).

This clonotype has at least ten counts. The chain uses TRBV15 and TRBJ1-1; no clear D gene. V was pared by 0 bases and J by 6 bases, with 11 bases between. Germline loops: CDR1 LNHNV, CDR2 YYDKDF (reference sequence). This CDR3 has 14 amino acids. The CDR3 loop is CATSRDREAAEAFF. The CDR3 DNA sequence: TGTGCCACCAGCAGAGATAGAGAGGCCGCTGAAGCTTTCTTT. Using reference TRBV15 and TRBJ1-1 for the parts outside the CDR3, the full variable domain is DAMVIQNPRYQVTQFGKPVTLSCSQTLNHNVMYWYQQKSSQAPKLLFHYYDKDFNNEADTPDNFQSRRPNTSFCFLDIRSPGLGDTAMYLCATSRDREAAEAFFGQGTRLTVV.

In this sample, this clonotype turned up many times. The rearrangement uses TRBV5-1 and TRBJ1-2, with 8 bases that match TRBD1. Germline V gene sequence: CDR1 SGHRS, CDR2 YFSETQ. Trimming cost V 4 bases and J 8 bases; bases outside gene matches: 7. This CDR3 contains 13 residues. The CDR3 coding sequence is TGCGCCAGCAGCATTGGACAGGGTTTGGGCTACACCTTC. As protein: CASSIGQGLGYTF.

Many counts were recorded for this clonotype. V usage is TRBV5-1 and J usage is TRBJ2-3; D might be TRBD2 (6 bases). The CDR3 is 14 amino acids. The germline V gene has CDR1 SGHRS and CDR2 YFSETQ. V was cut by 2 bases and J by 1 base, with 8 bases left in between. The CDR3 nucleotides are TGCGCCAGCAGCTTCGAGCGGGGCACAGATACGCAGTATTTT. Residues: CASSFERGTDTQYF.

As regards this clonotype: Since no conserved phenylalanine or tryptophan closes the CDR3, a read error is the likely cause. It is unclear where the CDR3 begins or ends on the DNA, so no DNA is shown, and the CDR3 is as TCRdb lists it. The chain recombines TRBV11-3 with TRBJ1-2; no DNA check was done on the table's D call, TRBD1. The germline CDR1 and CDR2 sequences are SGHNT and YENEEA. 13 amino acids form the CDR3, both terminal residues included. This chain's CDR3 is CASSRQGGDGYTC.

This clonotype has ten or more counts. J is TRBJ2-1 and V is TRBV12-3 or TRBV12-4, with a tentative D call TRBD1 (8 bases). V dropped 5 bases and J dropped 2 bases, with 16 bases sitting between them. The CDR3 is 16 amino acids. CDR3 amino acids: CASSPTTGGAYNEQFF. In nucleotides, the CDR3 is TGTGCCAGCAGTCCGACCACAGGGGGGGCCTACAATGAGCAGTTCTTC.

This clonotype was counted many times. The chain's CDR3 is CASSHRGTTSYEQYF. The DNA of the CDR3 is TGTGCCAGCAGCCATAGGGGGACTACCTCCTACGAGCAGTACTTC. The chain couples TRBV6-2 or TRBV6-3 to TRBJ2-7; maybe TRBD2 (7 bases). Germline V gives CDR1 MNHEY, CDR2 SVGEGT. The CDR3 consists of 15 residues. The V end was cut by 6 bases, the J end by 0 bases, with 15 bases between.

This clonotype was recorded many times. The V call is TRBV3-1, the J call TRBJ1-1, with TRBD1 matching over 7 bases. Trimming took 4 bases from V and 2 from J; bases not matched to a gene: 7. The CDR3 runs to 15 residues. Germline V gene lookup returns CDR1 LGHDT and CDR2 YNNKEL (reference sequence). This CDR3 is CASSLLGDSNTEAFF. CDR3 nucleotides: TGTGCCAGCAGCCTGCTGGGGGACAGCAACACTGAAGCTTTCTTT. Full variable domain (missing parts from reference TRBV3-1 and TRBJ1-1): DTAVSQTPKYLVTQMGNDKSIKCEQNLGHDTMYWYKQDSKKFLKIMFSYNNKELIINETVPNRFSPKSPDKAHLNLHINSLELGDSAVYFCASSLLGDSNTEAFFGQGTRLTVV.

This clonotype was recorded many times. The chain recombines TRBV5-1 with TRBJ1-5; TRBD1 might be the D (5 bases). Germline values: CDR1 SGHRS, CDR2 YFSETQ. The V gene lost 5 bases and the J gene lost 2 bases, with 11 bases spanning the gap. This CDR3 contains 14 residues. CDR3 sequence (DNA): TGCGCCAGCAGTCGAGGGGATGGCAATCAGCCCCAGCATTTT. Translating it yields CASSRGDGNQPQHF.

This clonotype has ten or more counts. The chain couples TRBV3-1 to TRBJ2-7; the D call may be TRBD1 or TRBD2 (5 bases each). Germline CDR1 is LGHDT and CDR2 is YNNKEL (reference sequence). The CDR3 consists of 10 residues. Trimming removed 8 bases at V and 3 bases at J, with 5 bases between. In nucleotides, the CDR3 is TGTGCCAGCGGGGGCTACGAGCAGTACTTC. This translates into CASGGYEQYF.